The 32 T cell receptor beta chains reported below all come from one sample, sequenced in a study of vaccination and CD4 T cells after COVID-19. Described time point: late sampling 161 to 241 days after vaccination in a few convalescent patients. Treatment in this sample: roughly nine-day PBMC culture with coronavirus spike peptide pools or control peptides (ViraFEST assay). For these TCRs, the target antigens are not known. Scientists ran DNA taken from cultured CD4+ T cells through the Oncomine TCR Beta short-read assay for sequencing. Via MiXCR, TCRdb re-called the PCR reads, giving one row per CDR3 protein. Here the sample spans around 25,000 distinct CDR3 sequences, around 30% being singletons. The specimen comprised CD4+ T cells from blood, cultured in vitro, sampled about 7 months after SARS-CoV-2 vaccination. The receptors originated from a human donor who had recovered from COVID-19.

V gene TRBV6-5 combines with J gene TRBJ2-5, with 9 bases fitting TRBD2. This CDR3 spans 16 amino acids. V lost 2 bases, J lost 1 base, and 5 bases stayed unmatched. CDR1 is MNHEY and CDR2 is SVGAGI in the germline V gene. This chain's CDR3 is CASSYGASGAQETQYF. The CDR3 nucleotides are TGTGCCAGCAGTTACGGGGCTAGCGGGGCCCAAGAGACCCAGTACTTC.

This rearrangement joins TRBV6-2 or TRBV6-3 to TRBJ2-7, with TRBD2 identical over 12 bases. The V segment lost 2 bases and the J segment 2 bases; nucleotides outside the gene matches: 7. This CDR3 comprises 17 residues. Germline V gene data show CDR1 as MNHEY and CDR2 as SVGEGT. The CDR3 protein is CASSYRPGLAGTYEQYF. The CDR3, as DNA: TGTGCCAGCAGTTACAGACCGGGACTAGCGGGCACCTACGAGCAGTACTTC.

The rearrangement links TRBV6-1 to TRBJ2-7; 7 bases are shared with TRBD1. The V segment lost 3 bases and the J segment 2 bases; nucleotides outside the gene matches: 7. The CDR3 runs 15 residues. CDR1 is MNHNS and CDR2 is SASEGT in the germline V gene. CDR3 coding DNA: TGTGCCAGCAGTGACCCGGGACAGCCACCCTACGAGCAGTACTTC. Its translation: CASSDPGQPPYEQYF.

This clonotype was counted a few times. V is TRBV7-3 and J is TRBJ2-1, with 10 bases identical to TRBD2. Germline CDR1 is SGHTA and CDR2 is FQGTGA. The V gene end was trimmed by 4 bases and the J gene end by 0 bases; junction bases not matched to a gene: 3. The CDR3 is 16 residues long. In DNA, the CDR3 is TGTGCCAGCAGCTCAGCTAGCGGGGGCTCCTACAATGAGCAGTTCTTC. Encoded protein: CASSSASGGSYNEQFF.

This chain joins TRBV10-3 and TRBJ2-7, with a possible D match to TRBD2 (6 bases). V was pared by 6 bases and J by 3 bases, with 9 bases between. CDR1 ENHRY and CDR2 SYGVKD come from the germline V gene. The CDR3 runs 12 residues. The CDR3 DNA sequence: TGTGCCATCAGGGACGGGGGCTACGAGCAGTACTTC. It is translated as CAIRDGGYEQYF.

This chain connects TRBV10-3 to TRBJ2-7; D could derive from TRBD1 or TRBD2 (5 bases each). V gave up 5 bases and J gave up 2 bases, with 16 bases separating them. Germline V gives CDR1 ENHRY, CDR2 SYGVKD. The CDR3 length is 15 residues. The CDR3 DNA is TGTGCCATCAGTCATAACCGGGACGGTACCTACGAGCAGTACTTC. Translation: CAISHNRDGTYEQYF.

The gene calls are TRBV20-1 and TRBJ2-7, with 11 bases fitting TRBD2. In germline, CDR1 is DFQATT, CDR2 SNEGSKA (reference sequence). This CDR3 has 15 residues. The V segment lost 5 bases and the J segment 5 bases; nucleotides outside the gene matches: 11. DNA of the CDR3: TGCAGTGCTCTGGCCGTAGCGGGAGGGTACCACGAGCAGTACTTC. This codes for CSALAVAGGYHEQYF.

V is TRBV19 and J is TRBJ2-7, with 13 bases that match TRBD2. After removal of 1 base from V and 2 bases from J, the junction contained 2 bases not matched to a gene. The CDR3 covers 16 residues. CDR1 and CDR2 from the germline V gene are LNHDA and SQIVND (reference sequence). CDR3 loop: CASSIAGLAGPYEQYF. The CDR3 bases are TGTGCCAGTAGTATAGCGGGACTAGCGGGGCCCTACGAGCAGTACTTC.

By proportion, this clonotype is medium-sized. The V and J genes are TRBV6-2 or TRBV6-3 and TRBJ1-5, with D possibly being TRBD1 (5 bases). V was trimmed by 0 bases and J by 6 bases, leaving 9 bases between them. Germline loops: CDR1 MNHEY, CDR2 SVGEGT. This CDR3 spans 14 amino acids. CDR3 DNA: TGTGCCAGCAGTTACTCGACAGACACTCAGCCCCAGCATTTT. Protein sequence: CASSYSTDTQPQHF.

The V and J genes are TRBV24-1 and TRBJ2-1; 10 nucleotides agree with TRBD1. The J segment lost 7 bases and the V segment lost 1 base, leaving 6 bases of the junction unmatched. CDR1 and CDR2 from the germline V gene are KGHDR and SFDVKD. There are 16 residues in the CDR3. The CDR3 protein is CATSDFRTGGSNEQFF. The DNA for the CDR3 is TGTGCCACCAGTGATTTCAGGACAGGGGGTTCGAATGAGCAGTTCTTC.

This clonotype turned up a few times. The chain joins TRBV20-1 to TRBJ2-5; the match to TRBD2 covers 14 bases. Trimming removed 5 bases from V and 5 bases from J; junction bases left unmatched: 7. CDR1 and CDR2 from the germline V gene are DFQATT and SNEGSKA (reference sequence). The CDR3 sequence is 15 residues long. CDR3 DNA sequence: TGCAGTGCTCTGACTAGCGGGAGGGCCAGGGAGACCCAGTACTTC. Translating gives CSALTSGRARETQYF.

The chain combines TRBV5-6 with TRBJ1-5, with a possible D match to TRBD1 (5 bases). V gave up 6 bases and J gave up 2 bases, with 12 bases separating them. Looked up from germline, CDR1 is SGHDT and CDR2 is YYEEEE. The CDR3 is 14 amino acids. In DNA, the CDR3 is TGTGCCAGCAACTATGGGACTGGCAATCAGCCCCAGCATTTT. Translated, it gives CASNYGTGNQPQHF.

V usage is TRBV29-1 and J usage is TRBJ2-2; 13 bases match TRBD2. CDR1 is SQVTM, CDR2 ANQGSEA, per germline. This CDR3 has 18 amino acids. Trimming removed 6 bases from V and 4 bases from J; junction bases left unmatched: 14. CDR3 sequence (DNA): TGCAGCGTCGAGACACTAGCGGGAGGGCCCCTAGGCACCGGGGAGCTGTTTTTT. Its protein product is CSVETLAGGPLGTGELFF.

V is TRBV28 and J is TRBJ2-7; D uncertain. Germline V gene sequence: CDR1 MDHEN, CDR2 SYDVKM. Trimming removed 1 base from V and 1 base from J, with 11 bases in between. The CDR3 has 15 amino acids. As DNA, the CDR3 is TGTGCCAGCAGTTTATTAGGTGTGGAATCCTACGAGCAGTACTTC. It is translated as CASSLLGVESYEQYF.

This clonotype was recorded a few times. This chain connects TRBV6-1 to TRBJ2-7; 11 positions match TRBD2. V trimming: 0 bases; J trimming: 2 bases; junction bases outside the gene matches: 6. Germline values: CDR1 MNHNS, CDR2 SASEGT. The CDR3 contains 17 residues. The CDR3 sequence: CASSEALAGGHAYEQYF. The DNA of the CDR3 is TGTGCCAGCAGTGAAGCGCTAGCGGGAGGTCACGCCTACGAGCAGTACTTC.

The chain joins TRBV20-1 to TRBJ2-1; no clear D. V was shortened by 7 bases and J by 0 bases, with 16 bases between the two germline ends. The V gene's germline CDR1 is DFQATT and CDR2 SNEGSKA (reference sequence). This CDR3 has 15 residues. This chain's CDR3 is CSVPNDGDSYNEQFF. CDR3 nucleotides: TGCAGTGTTCCCAATGATGGCGACTCCTACAATGAGCAGTTCTTC.

This chain joins TRBV15 and TRBJ2-1, with D possibly TRBD2 on 6 matching bases. CDR1 and CDR2 from the germline V gene are LNHNV and YYDKDF (reference sequence). The CDR3 has 15 amino acids. V lost 3 bases and J lost 7, with 16 bases in between. The CDR3, as DNA: TGTGCCACCAGCAGGTTCAGGGACTCCAAAAATGAGCAGTTCTTC. It is translated as CATSRFRDSKNEQFF.

The chain joins TRBV6-1 to TRBJ2-5, with 12 bases matching TRBD2. This CDR3 has 18 residues. V lost 6 bases to trimming and J lost 5 bases; unmatched junction nucleotides: 16. Germline V gene lookup returns CDR1 MNHNS and CDR2 SASEGT. The CDR3 loop is CASSPGLAGSLSLETQYF. CDR3 DNA sequence: TGTGCCAGCAGCCCGGGACTAGCGGGTTCGTTATCTCTGGAGACCCAGTACTTC.

The chain combines TRBV25-1 with TRBJ1-6, with D uncertain. This CDR3 is built from 12 residues. V dropped 1 base and J dropped 11 bases, with 6 bases sitting between them. Germline values: CDR1 MGHDK, CDR2 SYGVNS. CDR3 amino acids: CASSESKPPLHF. As DNA, the CDR3 is TGTGCCAGCAGTGAATCTAAACCACCCCTCCACTTT.

The rearrangement uses TRBV2 and TRBJ1-5, with D possibly being TRBD1 (6 bases). The CDR3 totals 15 residues. The germline V gene encodes CDR1 SNHLY and CDR2 FYNNEI. V was pared by 6 bases and J by 4 bases, with 16 bases between. The CDR3 protein is CASRYRDTRNQPQHF. CDR3 DNA sequence: TGTGCCAGCAGGTACAGGGACACCCGGAATCAGCCCCAGCATTTT.

This chain connects TRBV18 to TRBJ2-7; a weak D match, TRBD2 (5 bases). CDR3 length equals 15 residues. Germline V lookup: CDR1 KGHSH, CDR2 LQKENI. Trimming pared 0 bases from V and 1 base from J, leaving 10 bases between. CDR3 sequence: CASSPPEEVSYEQYF. CDR3 sequence (DNA): TGTGCCAGCTCACCACCGGAGGAAGTGTCCTACGAGCAGTACTTC.

Only a few counts were recorded for this clonotype. The chain links TRBV5-4 to TRBJ2-5; the D is unclear. The CDR3 is made up of 17 amino acids. V lost 3 bases and J 2 bases, leaving 20 bases between the germline ends. Per the germline V gene, CDR1 is SGHNT and CDR2 is YYREEE (reference sequence). Here the CDR3 reads CASSSSGHTLSQETQYF. The CDR3 DNA reads as TGTGCCAGCAGCTCCTCAGGCCACACCCTCAGTCAAGAGACCCAGTACTTC.

In its sample, this clonotype was seen a few times. The V and J genes are TRBV6-1 and TRBJ2-6; D call uncertain. The CDR3 is 13 amino acids. CDR1 MNHNS and CDR2 SASEGT come from the germline V gene. Trimming stripped 7 bases from V and 3 bases from J, with 7 bases between. Here the CDR3 reads CASTSFGANVLTF. CDR3 in DNA: TGTGCCAGCACTTCCTTTGGGGCCAACGTCCTGACTTTC.

The sample holds a few counts of this clonotype. This chain uses TRBV24-1 with TRBJ2-3; 7 bases agree with TRBD2. Germline V CDR1 and CDR2: KGHDR, SFDVKD. The CDR3 totals 14 residues. Unmatched junction bases numbered 8, after V lost 7 bases and J lost 5 bases. CDR3 coding DNA: TGTGCCACCAGCCCGCGGGGGAGCCTAGATACGCAGTATTTT. Residues: CATSPRGSLDTQYF.

The count of this clonotype is one. CDR3: CAWSSPRTGVTYEQYF. The DNA for the CDR3 is TGTGCCTGGAGTAGCCCCCGGACAGGGGTTACCTACGAGCAGTACTTC. V is TRBV30 and J is TRBJ2-7, with 9 bases fitting TRBD1. V trimming: 2 bases; J trimming: 2 bases; junction bases outside the gene matches: 10. The CDR3 is 16 residues long. Germline V lookup: CDR1 GTSNPN, CDR2 SVGIG (reference sequence).

This clonotype was seen a few times. The V call is TRBV20-1, the J call TRBJ2-7; D is unresolved. Germline V gene data show CDR1 as DFQATT and CDR2 as SNEGSKA (reference sequence). This CDR3 is built from 10 residues. With 3 bases removed from V and 7 bases from J, the gap between germline ends came to 7 bases. In DNA form, the CDR3 reads TGCAGTGCTAGTAGTCGGGAGCAGTACTTC. Amino acid sequence: CSASSREQYF.

The chain carries TRBV19 and TRBJ2-3, with 8 bases fitting TRBD2. V was clipped by 8 bases and J by 0 bases; unmatched bases: 4. This CDR3 comprises 14 residues. Germline V gene lookup returns CDR1 LNHDA and CDR2 SQIVND (reference sequence). CDR3 loop: CASGAGASTDTQYF. CDR3 DNA sequence: TGTGCCAGTGGAGCGGGGGCTAGCACAGATACGCAGTATTTT.

The V call is TRBV19, the J call TRBJ2-3; TRBD2 matches 8 bases. The germline V gene encodes CDR1 LNHDA and CDR2 SQIVND (reference sequence). The CDR3 runs to 17 residues. Trimming took 3 bases from V and 2 from J; bases not matched to a gene: 10. The CDR3 loop is CASSMGRAGGYTDTQYF. In nucleotides, the CDR3 is TGTGCCAGTAGTATGGGTAGGGCGGGAGGTTACACAGATACGCAGTATTTT.

This clonotype showed up just a few times. This sequence joins TRBV7-6 and TRBJ2-5, with TRBD2 matching 8 bases. V shed 5 bases, J shed 5 bases, and the junction held 13 bases outside the gene matches. The CDR3 runs 16 residues. Germline CDR1 and CDR2: SGHVS and FNYEAQ. The CDR3 sequence is CASSLSGTGVMETQYF. DNA of the CDR3: TGTGCCAGCAGCCTTAGCGGGACGGGCGTTATGGAGACCCAGTACTTC.

The chain has TRBV20-1 and TRBJ2-1; D is tentatively TRBD1 or TRBD2 (6 bases each). V lost 7 bases to trimming and J lost 6 bases, with 13 bases between them. This CDR3 comprises 12 residues. The germline V gene has CDR1 DFQATT and CDR2 SNEGSKA (reference sequence). The CDR3 here is CSVGASANEQFF. The DNA for the CDR3 is TGCAGTGTGGGGGCTAGCGCCAATGAGCAGTTCTTC.

This chain joins TRBV28 and TRBJ2-7, with D uncertain. The V gene's germline CDR1 is MDHEN and CDR2 SYDVKM. The length of the CDR3 is 13 residues. V was pared by 8 bases and J by 4 bases, with 15 bases between. The CDR3 loop is CASQSLRRYEQYF. The DNA of the CDR3 is TGTGCCAGCCAGTCTTTGCGGAGATACGAGCAGTACTTC.

V gene TRBV6-7 combines with J gene TRBJ1-6; the D gene is possibly TRBD1 (5 bases). TRBV6-7 is recorded as an ORF, its role being uncertain. The CDR3 has 16 amino acids. The V end lost 5 bases, the J end lost 7 bases, and 18 bases lay between the germline ends. The CDR3 loop reads CASSKSGDDRNSPLHF. The CDR3 DNA reads TGTGCCAGCAGTAAAAGTGGGGACGACCGGAATTCACCCCTCCACTTT.